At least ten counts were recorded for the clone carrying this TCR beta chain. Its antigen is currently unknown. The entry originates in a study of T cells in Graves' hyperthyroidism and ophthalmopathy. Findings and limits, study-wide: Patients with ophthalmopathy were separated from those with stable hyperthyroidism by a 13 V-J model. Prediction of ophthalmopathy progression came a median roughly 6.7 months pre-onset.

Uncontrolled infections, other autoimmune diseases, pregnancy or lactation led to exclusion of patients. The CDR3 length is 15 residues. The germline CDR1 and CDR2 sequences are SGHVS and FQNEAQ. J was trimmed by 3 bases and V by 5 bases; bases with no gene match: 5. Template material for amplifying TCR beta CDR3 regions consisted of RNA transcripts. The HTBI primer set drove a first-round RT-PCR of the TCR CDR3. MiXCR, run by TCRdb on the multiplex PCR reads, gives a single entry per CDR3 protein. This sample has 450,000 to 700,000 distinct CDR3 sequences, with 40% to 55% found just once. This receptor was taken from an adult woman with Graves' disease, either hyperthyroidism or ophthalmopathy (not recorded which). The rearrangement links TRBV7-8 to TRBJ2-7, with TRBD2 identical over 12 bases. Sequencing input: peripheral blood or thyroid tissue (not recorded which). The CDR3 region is CASSVTSGRVYEQYF. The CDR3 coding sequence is TGTGCCAGCAGCGTGACTAGCGGGAGAGTCTACGAGCAGTACTTC.